The 3 T cell receptor beta chains listed next were all sequenced from one sample in a study of blood T cells in healthy people across ages. A second PCR, run for roughly 7 to 11 cycles, used a sample-barcoded 5' primer plus a J-beta primer mix. TCRdb re-analysed the 5' RACE reads in MiXCR, keeping a single row per CDR3 protein. The table records about 840,000 distinct CDR3 sequences, almost 30% of them present only once. These data also featured in a second study, about T cells of mothers and their children.

Sequencing was done on a sample of blood. The receptors derive from a middle-aged woman in good health.

The J gene is TRBJ1-2, the V gene TRBV29-1, with D possibly matching TRBD1 (6 bases). This CDR3 is built from 13 residues. CDR1 and CDR2 from the germline V gene are SQVTM and ANQGSEA. Trimming took 3 bases from V and 2 from J, leaving 10 bases between them. The CDR3 nucleotides are TGCAGCGTTGAGAGGGGGGGAAACTATGGCTACACCTTC. Its protein is CSVERGGNYGYTF.

The chain combines TRBV29-1 with TRBJ1-1, with 7 bases aligning to TRBD1. Germline V gene data show CDR1 as SQVTM and CDR2 as ANQGSEA. V was clipped by 6 bases and J by 1 base; unmatched bases: 5. The CDR3 is made up of 13 amino acids. CDR3 DNA sequence: TGCAGCGTCAACAGGGGTGCGAACACTGAAGCTTTCTTT. Amino acid sequence: CSVNRGANTEAFF. The entire variable domain, with the rest obtained from reference TRBV29-1 and TRBJ1-1, is as follows: SAVISQKPSRDICQRGTSLTIQCQVDSQVTMMFWYRQQPGQSLTLIATANQGSEATYESGFVIDKFPISRPNLTFSTLTVSNMSPEDSSIYLCSVNRGANTEAFFGQGTRLTVV.

A few counts support this clonotype. The chain combines TRBV2 with TRBJ2-2, with unresolved D. The CDR3 loop spans 14 amino acids. CDR1 SNHLY and CDR2 FYNNEI come from the germline V gene. V shed 6 bases and J shed 4 bases, with 12 bases lying between them. DNA for the CDR3: TGTGCCAGCAGGAAGGGATCAAGCACCGGGGAGCTGTTTTTT. This translates into CASRKGSSTGELFF.